This TCR beta chain was documented in a study of cytomegalovirus exposure and HLA in healthy donors. Overall study results and limits: HLA restriction was apparent for most CMV-associated TCR beta chains in a later analysis. Sequencing likely caused a cluster of highly shared sequence variants.

60 Vbeta and 13 Jbeta primers were used in PCR. Measured with immunoSEQ multiplex PCR; TCRdb has only the in-frame clones, and not every one. The profile shows some 200,000 clones, over 70% of them singletons. The donors, nominally healthy at sampling, likely had unrecorded immune exposures. As for this clone: Its antigen is unknown.

Germline loops: CDR1 MNHEY, CDR2 SMNVEV (reference sequence). V gave up 8 bases and J gave up 8 bases, with 25 bases separating them. The CDR3 runs 16 residues. The chain has TRBV27 and TRBJ1-5, with a possible D match to TRBD1 (5 bases). Sample: PBMCs. The receptor was derived from a man aged 45-65 years in good health and CMV-seronegative. The CDR3 DNA reads as TGTGCCAGCTCCCCCGGGGGTCGGTCCTTCGGGAAGCCCCAGCATTTT. It encodes CASSPGGRSFGKPQHF.